The TCR beta chain under discussion was sequenced for a study of blood T cell repertoires in COVID-19. Study-level background: The origin of the acute and convalescent COVID-19 samples was the United States, Italy and Spain. Nucleic acid was either cDNA or gDNA, and it came from T cells, B-cell-depleted T cells, or PBMCs.

Between the trimmed V and J ends, which lost 6 bases and 5 bases, there was a span of 15 bases. Germline-derived CDR1 and CDR2 are SGHNT and YYREEE (reference sequence). This CDR3 region has 14 residues. Participants came from fewer than 25 US areas, aged roughly 18 to 95 years. In the 2 weeks before study entry, exposed participants met a COVID-19 case, which was PCR-confirmed or clinician-diagnosed. Method: immunoSEQ multiplex PCR; TCRdb's copy keeps in-frame clones and lacks some. This table has 200,000 to 250,000 clones, 90% appearing once. Material: PBMCs or T cells enriched from blood (not recorded which). The TCR comes from a man aged 25 to 40 who had been exposed to COVID-19. The V gene is TRBV5-4, the J gene TRBJ2-4; D possibly corresponds to TRBD1 (6 bases). The CDR3 reads CASNIQGSENIQYF. CDR3 nucleotide sequence: TGTGCCAGCAACATACAGGGTTCTGAAAACATTCAGTACTTC.